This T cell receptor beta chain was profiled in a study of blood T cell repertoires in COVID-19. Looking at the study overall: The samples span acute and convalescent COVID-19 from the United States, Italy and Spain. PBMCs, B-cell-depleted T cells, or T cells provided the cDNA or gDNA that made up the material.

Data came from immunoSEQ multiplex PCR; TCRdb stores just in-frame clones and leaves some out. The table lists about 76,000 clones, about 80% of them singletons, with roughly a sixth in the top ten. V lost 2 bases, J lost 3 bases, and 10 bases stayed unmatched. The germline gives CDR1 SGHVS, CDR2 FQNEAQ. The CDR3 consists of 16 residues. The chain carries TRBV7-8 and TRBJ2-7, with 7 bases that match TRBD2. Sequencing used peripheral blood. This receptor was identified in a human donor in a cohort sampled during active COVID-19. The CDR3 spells CASSLSQVSGLYEQYF. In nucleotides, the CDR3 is TGTGCCAGCAGCTTAAGTCAGGTTAGCGGGCTCTACGAGCAGTACTTC. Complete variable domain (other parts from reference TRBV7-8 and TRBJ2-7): GAGVSQSPRYKVAKRGQDVALRCDPISGHVSLFWYQQALGQGPEFLTYFQNEAQLDKSGLPSDRFFAERPEGSVSTLKIQRTQQEDSAVYLCASSLSQVSGLYEQYFGPGTRLTVT.